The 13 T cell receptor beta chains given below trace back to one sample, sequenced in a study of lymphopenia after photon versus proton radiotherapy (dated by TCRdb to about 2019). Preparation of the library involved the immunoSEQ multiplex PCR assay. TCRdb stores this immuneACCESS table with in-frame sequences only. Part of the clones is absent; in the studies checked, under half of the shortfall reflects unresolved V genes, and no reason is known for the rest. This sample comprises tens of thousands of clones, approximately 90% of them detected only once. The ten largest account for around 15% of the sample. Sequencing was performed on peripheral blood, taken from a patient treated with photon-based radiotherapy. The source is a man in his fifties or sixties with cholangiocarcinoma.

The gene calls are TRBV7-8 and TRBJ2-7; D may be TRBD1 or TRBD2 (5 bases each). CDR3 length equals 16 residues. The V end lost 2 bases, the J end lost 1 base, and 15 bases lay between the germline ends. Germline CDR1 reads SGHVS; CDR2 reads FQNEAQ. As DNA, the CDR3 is TGTGCCAGCAGCTTAAGGGCCCGGGACCATTCCTACGAGCAGTACTTC. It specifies CASSLRARDHSYEQYF. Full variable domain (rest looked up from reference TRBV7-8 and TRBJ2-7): GAGVSQSPRYKVAKRGQDVALRCDPISGHVSLFWYQQALGQGPEFLTYFQNEAQLDKSGLPSDRFFAERPEGSVSTLKIQRTQQEDSAVYLCASSLRARDHSYEQYFGPGTRLTVT.

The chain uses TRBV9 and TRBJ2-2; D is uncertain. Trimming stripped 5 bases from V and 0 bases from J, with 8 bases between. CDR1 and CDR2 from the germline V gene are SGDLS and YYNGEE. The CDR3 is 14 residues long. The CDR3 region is CASRAPTNTGELFF. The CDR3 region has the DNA TGTGCCAGCAGGGCACCAACGAACACCGGGGAGCTGTTTTTT.

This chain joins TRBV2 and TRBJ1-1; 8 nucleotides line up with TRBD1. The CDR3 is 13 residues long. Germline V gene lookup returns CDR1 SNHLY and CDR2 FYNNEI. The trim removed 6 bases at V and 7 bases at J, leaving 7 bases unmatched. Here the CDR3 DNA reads TGTGCCAGCAGACCCACCGGGACAGGTGAAGCTTTCTTT. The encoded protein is CASRPTGTGEAFF.

The CDR3 coding sequence is TGCGCCAGCAGCCAAGATAGACAGGGGGTGTATGGCTACACCTTC. Translation: CASSQDRQGVYGYTF. The rearrangement uses TRBV4-3 and TRBJ1-2; 9 bases align to TRBD1. The CDR3 contains 15 residues. Germline values: CDR1 LGHNA, CDR2 YSLEER. J gave up 5 bases and V 0 bases, and 4 bases lay outside the gene matches.

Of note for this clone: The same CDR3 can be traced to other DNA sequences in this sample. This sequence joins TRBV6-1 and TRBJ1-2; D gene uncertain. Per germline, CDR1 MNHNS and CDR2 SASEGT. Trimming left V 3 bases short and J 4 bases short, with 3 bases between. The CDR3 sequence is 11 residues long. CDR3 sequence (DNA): TGTGCCAGCAGTGAGGGCTATGGCTACACCTTC. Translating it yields CASSEGYGYTF.

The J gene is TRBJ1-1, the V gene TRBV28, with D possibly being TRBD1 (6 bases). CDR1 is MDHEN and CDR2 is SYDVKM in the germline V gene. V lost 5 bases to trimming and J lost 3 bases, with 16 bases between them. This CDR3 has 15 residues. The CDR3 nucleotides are TGTGCCAGCAGTCCCCGTTCGGGGGCGTACACTGAAGCTTTCTTT. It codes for CASSPRSGAYTEAFF.

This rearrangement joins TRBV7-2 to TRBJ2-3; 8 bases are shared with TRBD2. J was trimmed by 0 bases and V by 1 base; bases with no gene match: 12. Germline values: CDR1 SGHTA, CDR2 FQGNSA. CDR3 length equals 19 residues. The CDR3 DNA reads TGTGCCAGCAGCTTAGTACATGCGGGGGGATCAACTAGCACAGATACGCAGTATTTT. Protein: CASSLVHAGGSTSTDTQYF.

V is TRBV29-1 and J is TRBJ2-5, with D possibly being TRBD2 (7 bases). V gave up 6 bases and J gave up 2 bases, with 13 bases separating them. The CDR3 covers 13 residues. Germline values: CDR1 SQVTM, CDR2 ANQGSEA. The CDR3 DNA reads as TGCAGCGTCAAGGGGGGGGGTCAAGAGACCCAGTACTTC. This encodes CSVKGGGQETQYF.

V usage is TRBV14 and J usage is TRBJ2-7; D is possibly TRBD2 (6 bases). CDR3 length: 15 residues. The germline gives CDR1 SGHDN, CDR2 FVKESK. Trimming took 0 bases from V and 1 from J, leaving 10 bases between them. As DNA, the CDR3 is TGTGCCAGCAGCCAAGATCCAGGGAGGTCCTACGAGCAGTACTTC. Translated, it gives CASSQDPGRSYEQYF.

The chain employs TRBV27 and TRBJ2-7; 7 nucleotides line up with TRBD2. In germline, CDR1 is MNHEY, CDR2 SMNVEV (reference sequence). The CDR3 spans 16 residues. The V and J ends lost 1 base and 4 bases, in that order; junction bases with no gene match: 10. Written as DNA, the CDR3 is TGTGCCAGCAGTTTATTAGCGGGCCTGCCCACGTACGAGCAGTACTTC. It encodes CASSLLAGLPTYEQYF.

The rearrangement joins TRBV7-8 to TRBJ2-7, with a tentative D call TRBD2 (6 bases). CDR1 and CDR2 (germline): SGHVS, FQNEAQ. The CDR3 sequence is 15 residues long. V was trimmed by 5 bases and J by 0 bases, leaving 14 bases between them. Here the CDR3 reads CASSLSRRASYEQYF. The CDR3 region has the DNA TGTGCCAGCAGCCTTAGCAGGAGGGCCTCCTACGAGCAGTACTTC.

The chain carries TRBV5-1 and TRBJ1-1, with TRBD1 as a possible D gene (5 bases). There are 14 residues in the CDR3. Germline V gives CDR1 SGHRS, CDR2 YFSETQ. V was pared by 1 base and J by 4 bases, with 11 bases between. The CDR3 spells CASSLQGSGTEAFF. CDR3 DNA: TGCGCCAGCAGCTTGCAGGGTTCAGGCACTGAAGCTTTCTTT.

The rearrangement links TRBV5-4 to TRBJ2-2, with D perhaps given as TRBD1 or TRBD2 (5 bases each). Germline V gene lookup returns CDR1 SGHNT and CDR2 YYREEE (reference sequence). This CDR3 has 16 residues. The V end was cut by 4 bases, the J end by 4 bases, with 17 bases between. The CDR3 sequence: CASSGGNRRFTGELFF. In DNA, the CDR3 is TGTGCCAGCAGCGGGGGTAATCGCAGGTTCACCGGGGAGCTGTTTTTT. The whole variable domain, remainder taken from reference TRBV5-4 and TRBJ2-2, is ETGVTQSPTHLIKTRGQQVTLRCSSQSGHNTVSWYQQALGQGPQFIFQYYREEENGRGNFPPRFSGLQFPNYSSELNVNALELDDSALYLCASSGGNRRFTGELFFGEGSRLTVL.